Each of the 20 T cell receptor beta chains below was sequenced from the same sample in a study of vaccination effects on CD4 cells after COVID-19. Viral peptide pool expansion of antigen-specific CD4+ T cells preceded sequencing in the ViraFEST assay. The culture ran for approximately nine days before CD4+ T cells were isolated. The cohort was immunized with two doses of either the BNT162b2 or mRNA-1273 vaccine. Antigen specificity for these receptors is unknown. The data were produced by immunoSEQ multiplex PCR, yet TCRdb's version contains in-frame clones alone and is incomplete. The sample includes over 25,000 clones, around 79% seen only once; the top ten take more than 5.5%. Specimen: CD4+ T cells from PBMCs cultured with SARS-CoV-2 spike peptides, collected after COVID-19 vaccination. The receptors were gathered from a human donor who received a COVID-19 vaccine. Some clones in this sample may be carry-over from other donors' samples.

This chain uses TRBV24-1 with TRBJ2-1; perhaps TRBD2 as D (6 bases). Germline V gene sequence: CDR1 KGHDR, CDR2 SFDVKD. With 4 bases removed from V and 8 bases from J, the gap between germline ends came to 17 bases. CDR3 size: 15 residues. Here the CDR3 reads CATSESGTYGYEQFF. CDR3 nucleotides: TGTGCCACCAGTGAATCCGGGACTTACGGCTATGAGCAGTTCTTC.

The chain employs TRBV6-2 or TRBV6-3 and TRBJ2-2; 11 bases fit TRBD1. V gave up 2 bases and J gave up 4 bases; unmatched junction bases: 3. There are 16 residues in the CDR3. Germline CDR1 MNHEY, CDR2 SVGEGT. CDR3 in amino acids: CASSYLGTGGTGELFF. As DNA, the CDR3 is TGTGCCAGCAGTTACCTCGGGACAGGGGGCACCGGGGAGCTGTTTTTT.

This clone occurred once. The rearrangement links TRBV20-1 to TRBJ1-2; 7 bases match TRBD1. Unmatched junction bases numbered 6, after V lost 6 bases and J lost 8 bases. CDR1 is DFQATT and CDR2 is SNEGSKA in the germline V gene (reference sequence). This CDR3 is built from 11 residues. CDR3 sequence (DNA): TGCAGTGCGCTGAGGGGGCCAGGCTACACCTTC. It translates to CSALRGPGYTF.

J is TRBJ1-1 and V is TRBV29-1; D gene uncertain. Germline CDR1 is SQVTM and CDR2 is ANQGSEA. Trimming pared 4 bases from V and 8 bases from J, leaving 8 bases between. CDR3 size: 10 residues. This chain's CDR3 is CSVATPEAFF. CDR3 DNA: TGCAGCGTTGCGACCCCCGAAGCTTTCTTT.

The J gene is TRBJ2-5, the V gene TRBV6-5; TRBD2 matches at 7 bases. Trimming at V came to 2 bases and at J to 2 bases, leaving 5 bases not matched to a gene. Germline assignment: CDR1 MNHEY and CDR2 SVGAGI. This CDR3 has 15 amino acids. In DNA, the CDR3 is TGTGCCAGCAGTTACGAGCGGGGCGTACAAGAGACCCAGTACTTC. The encoded protein is CASSYERGVQETQYF.

The chain uses TRBV2 and TRBJ1-2; TRBD1 might be the D (5 bases). CDR3 length equals 12 residues. Trimming stripped 3 bases from V and 5 bases from J, with 7 bases between. CDR1 and CDR2 from the germline V gene are SNHLY and FYNNEI. The CDR3 reads CASSDWGYGYTF. Here the CDR3 DNA reads TGTGCCAGCAGTGATTGGGGGTATGGCTACACCTTC.

V and J are TRBV4-2 and TRBJ2-3, with TRBD2 matching over 9 bases. The CDR3 covers 14 residues. J lost 1 base, V lost 4 bases, and 0 bases had no gene match. Germline V lookup: CDR1 LGHNA, CDR2 YNFKEQ. The CDR3 DNA sequence: TGTGCCAGCAGCCCTAGCGGGGGCACAGATACGCAGTATTTT. Its protein is CASSPSGGTDTQYF.

The chain combines TRBV4-3 with TRBJ2-2; 8 bases align to TRBD2. CDR1 and CDR2 (germline): LGHNA, YSLEER. The CDR3 has 18 amino acids. Losses at the gene ends were 0 bases for V and 6 bases for J; bases not matched to a gene: 12. The CDR3 is CASSQDAGRGGRAGELFF. DNA for the CDR3: TGCGCCAGCAGCCAAGATGCCGGTCGGGGGGGCCGCGCCGGGGAGCTGTTTTTT.

This sequence joins TRBV9 and TRBJ1-6; D gene ambiguous. The ends were cut back, 4 bases at V and 0 bases at J, with 14 bases in the middle. The CDR3 has 17 amino acids. Germline CDR1 reads SGDLS; CDR2 reads YYNGEE. The CDR3 is CASSLTGESSYNSPLHF. In DNA form, the CDR3 reads TGTGCCAGCAGCCTTACTGGAGAGAGCTCCTATAATTCACCCCTCCACTTT.

This clone was picked up one time. The chain uses TRBV6-5 and TRBJ1-1; no clear D. Germline CDR1 is MNHEY and CDR2 is SVGAGI. Deletions cut 2 bases from V and 3 bases from J, with 10 bases between. The CDR3 spans 14 residues. Here the CDR3 DNA reads TGTGCCAGCAGTTACGACCGGCGGCACACTGAAGCTTTCTTT. It codes for CASSYDRRHTEAFF.

This clone has a handful of counts. Within the sample, other DNA sequences also encode this same CDR3. The rearrangement joins TRBV9 to TRBJ2-3; TRBD2 matches 9 bases. CDR3 length: 14 residues. Trimming removed 2 bases from V and 4 bases from J; junction bases left unmatched: 2. The germline V gene encodes CDR1 SGDLS and CDR2 YYNGEE. DNA of the CDR3: TGTGCCAGCAGCGTTGGCGGGGGGGCAGATACGCAGTATTTT. It translates to CASSVGGGADTQYF.

This clone was seen a single time. V gene TRBV21-1 combines with J gene TRBJ2-1; the D call of TRBD2 is as the table states it, not checked on the DNA. TRBV21-1 counts as a pseudogene. The CDR3 loop spans 16 amino acids. The CDR3 DNA is TGTGCCAGCAGGAAGGGGGGGACCAGCTCCTACAATGAGCAGTTCTTC. The encoded protein is CASRKGGTSSYNEQFF.

The rearrangement links TRBV6-6 to TRBJ2-7; D is undetermined. The germline gives CDR1 MNHNY, CDR2 SVGAGI (reference sequence). The CDR3 runs to 14 residues. With 5 bases removed from V and 4 bases from J, the gap between germline ends came to 15 bases. The CDR3 sequence: CASSPTGQTYEQYV. The CDR3, as DNA: TGTGCCAGCAGTCCAACTGGGCAGACTTACGAGCAGTACGTC.

The genes are TRBV5-1 and TRBJ2-7; D may match TRBD1 or TRBD2 (5 bases each). V was pared by 4 bases and J by 2 bases, with 13 bases between. Germline lookup yields CDR1 SGHRS and CDR2 YFSETQ. CDR3 length: 14 residues. CDR3 nucleotide sequence: TGCGCCAGCAGCCGAGGGACCGAGACCTACGAGCAGTACGTC. Protein: CASSRGTETYEQYV.

The chain couples TRBV12-3 or TRBV12-4 to TRBJ1-3, with D unclear. Trimming shortened V by 7 bases and J by 3 bases, and 10 bases separated the two germline ends. The CDR3 loop spans 13 amino acids. The CDR3: CASTIPNGNTIYF. As DNA, the CDR3 is TGTGCCAGCACTATCCCTAATGGAAACACCATATATTTT.

V usage is TRBV30 and J usage is TRBJ2-2, with TRBD1 as a possible D gene (6 bases). This CDR3 region has 14 residues. Germline lookup yields CDR1 GTSNPN and CDR2 SVGIG (reference sequence). Trimming shortened V by 2 bases and J by 4 bases, and 11 bases separated the two germline ends. CDR3 sequence reads: CAWSYTGSTGELFF. CDR3 coding DNA: TGTGCCTGGAGTTACACAGGGTCCACCGGGGAGCTGTTTTTT.

This chain joins TRBV5-1 and TRBJ2-5; 10 bases fit TRBD2. Trimming took 6 bases from V and 4 from J; bases not matched to a gene: 12. CDR1 and CDR2 (germline): SGHRS, YFSETQ. This CDR3 is 16 amino acids long. CDR3 bases: TGCGCCAGCACCCGTGCGACGTTAGCGGGGGGAGAGACCCAGTACTTC. Protein: CASTRATLAGGETQYF.

The chain couples TRBV4-3 to TRBJ1-1, with D unresolved. CDR3 size: 14 residues. The germline V gene has CDR1 LGHNA and CDR2 YSLEER. V lost 1 base, J lost 0 bases, and 6 bases lay in between. The CDR3 sequence is CASSQGLLNTEAFF. CDR3 coding DNA: TGCGCCAGCAGCCAAGGCCTCCTGAACACTGAAGCTTTCTTT.

The rearrangement uses TRBV6-5 and TRBJ2-1; D is uncertain. Trimming pared 11 bases from V and 0 bases from J, leaving 11 bases between. Germline CDR1 and CDR2: MNHEY and SVGAGI. This CDR3 comprises 13 residues. For the CDR3, the DNA is TGTGCCGGCCAAGCCAACTCCTACAATGAGCAGTTCTTC. Its translation is CAGQANSYNEQFF.

CDR3 nucleotide sequence: TGTGCCAGCAGTTACTCGTCCTACAATGAGCAGTTCTTC. Residues: CASSYSSYNEQFF. This chain connects TRBV6-5 to TRBJ2-1; no definite D call. Trimming pared 0 bases from V and 1 base from J, leaving 1 base between. CDR1 is MNHEY and CDR2 is SVGAGI in the germline V gene. The CDR3 extends over 13 amino acids.